This T cell receptor (beta chain) comes out of a study of cytomegalovirus exposure and HLA in healthy donors listed by TCRdb under 2017. Some background on the complete study: An earlier analysis of 550 to 700 of the donors reported 250 to 350 Gb of sequence data and 117 million unique TCR beta sequences from 150 million to 200 million T cells. About 280 gigabases of sequencing data and 70 million to 95 million unique TCR sequences made up an early release that covered under 750 HLA-typed donors. Among the approximately 400 genotyped donors, 75% to 90% belonged to the genetic ancestry cluster associated with self-reported Caucasian donors. The study was designed to test whether signatures of past pathogen exposure could be identified by cataloging public T cell receptors. The T cell repertoires of 666 subjects were profiled by immunosequencing and related to cytomegalovirus serostatus. Along with the roughly 700-subject first cohort, a separate validation cohort of over a hundred different subjects was used. To predict cytomegalovirus infection status, the study brought together high-throughput TCR immunosequencing, statistical association of individual TCRs with disease status, and machine learning. In a later analysis, previously published TCR beta repertoires from fewer than 750 donors were re-analyzed and high-resolution HLA genotyping was added so that TCR occurrence patterns could be studied. Rather than using new phenotypic data, the later analysis identified candidate immune exposures from TCR beta sequences and from how often those sequences occurred across donors. An earlier analysis of some 500 of the donors used high-throughput TCR beta sequencing to judge whether each TCR beta V gene segment behaved as functional or pseudogenic. Donor age, sex, ethnicity and CMV serostatus were compiled together with the repertoire data. A later genetic analysis used genome-wide SNP genotypes for 398 of the 666 donors, treating that subset as a discovery cohort. Every discovery cohort repertoire had been produced on one sequencing platform. Class I and class II HLA loci were covered by the typing at four-digit resolution. The number of typed donors differed by locus: about 620-640 for A, B, C, DRB1 and DQB1; 522 for DQA1; around 580 for DPA1; and some 430 for DPB1. Roughly 5 DR-DQ haplotypes were handled as single units for association and clustering, since linkage in the cohort was strong. On average, about 240,000 unique TCR beta nucleotide sequences were sequenced per donor among a few hundred genotyped donors of the cohort, with 15% to 20% of those sequences being non-productive. Overall results and qualifications from the work: A further reported finding was that TCR beta sequences accurately predicted the HLA-A and HLA-B alleles for most subjects in the first cohort. A cluster of highly shared sequence variants was judged likely to be a technical artifact of the sequencing pipeline. According to a later genetic analysis, donors in an Asian-associated ancestry cluster had fewer N-insertions in productive TCRs than the approximately 690-donor mean. A later analysis associated about 17,000 TCR beta sequences with specific HLA alleles at a false discovery rate of 0.05. According to a later analysis, TCR association rates differed among HLA loci, with DRB1 alleles showing the most associated TCRs and HLA-C alleles showing the fewest. Because HLA typing was missing for some donors at each locus, association tests included only the typed subset. Sequencing depth was assumed to be roughly uniform across donors in the presence/absence analyses, though that assumption may not hold. Most TCR sequences were observed very rarely across donors, whereas some public TCRs were present in many individuals. Seventeen rarely observed V segments, including chromosome 9 orphons, were excluded from the earlier analysis of about 600 of the donors because counts were too low. A total of 164 TCR beta chains were listed by the study as associated with cytomegalovirus. The authors suggested that the approach could potentially be generalized to other disease states and immunological phenotypes. Immune exposure information for the cohort was limited to CMV serostatus. In a later analysis, HLA-associated TCR beta chains were found to be more clonally expanded and to have lower generation probabilities than equally common non-associated chains. Because the 87-base-pair reads could not distinguish some IMGT-functional V segments, including TRBV6-2 and TRBV6-3, those segments were excluded. According to a later analysis, most CMV-associated TCR beta chains appeared to be HLA-restricted, and the HLA associations seemed to be driven largely by CMV exposure. In both the original and validation cohorts, the classifier was reported to diagnose cytomegalovirus status with high specificity and sensitivity. A few of the identified cytomegalovirus-associated TCR beta chains were confirmed in vitro to be specific for cytomegalovirus antigens. In this cohort, only TCR beta chains were sequenced, and detectable features were limited by the absence of alpha or paired-chain data. Several of the top co-occurrence clusters appeared to be linked to parvovirus B19, influenza, CMV and Epstein-Barr virus, according to a later analysis. When HLA alleles, especially DR and DQ, strongly co-occurred, TCR associations were difficult to assign to individual alleles. A later genetic analysis associated a missense DCLRE1C variant with V-gene and J-gene trimming of TCR beta chains, and an independent cohort replicated the association. An earlier analysis of 450 to 750 of the donors showed that most TCR beta V segments appeared in productive rearrangements either about 87% or about 30% of the time, which broadly matched IMGT annotations. Linkage disequilibrium might explain the correlated functional status among segregating V segments, but an unknown experimental factor could not be ruled out.

Libraries were prepared through the immunoSEQ multiplex PCR assay. For the multiplex PCR, a mixture combining 60 forward primers for TCR Vbeta segments and 13 reverse primers for TCR Jbeta segments was used. The CDR3 region of rearranged TCR beta genes was amplified from genomic DNA with a multiplex PCR assay. Amplified TCR beta libraries were sequenced as 87-base-pair reads on the Illumina HiSeq System. The paper's processing steps were these. Across the roughly 700 repertoires, a later analysis counted tens of millions of unique TCR beta chains, some 11 million of which were shared by at least two donors. Raw reads were error-corrected and collapsed into unique sequences with a nearest-neighbor algorithm that merged closely related sequences to remove PCR and sequencing errors. Alignment of CDR3 sequences to IMGT reference sequences was used to assign V, D and J gene segments. For a sequence to be retained, a match of at least six nucleotides was required to both a V gene segment and a J gene segment. A rearrangement counted as productive if the CDR3 had no stop codons and remained in frame with V and J, and every other rearrangement counted as non-productive. Following IMGT convention, CDR3 was defined as the stretch from the second conserved V-encoded cysteine up to the conserved J-encoded phenylalanine. Sequences without an unambiguous match to a single V gene segment were excluded from the earlier analysis of approximately 560 of the donors. An earlier analysis of a few hundred of the donors classified V segments as functional when productive rearrangements were above 56.7% and as segregating when the standard deviation between donors was above 5%. A statistical classification framework was developed to diagnose cytomegalovirus status using the catalog of TCR beta chain sequences. In a later analysis, TCR nucleotide sequences were compared against IMGT/GENE-DB human TR gene sequences so that V and J genes could be assigned. Using the TCRdist pipeline, a later analysis assigned CDR3 sequences along with most-parsimonious VDJ recombination scenarios. In a later analysis, every TCR beta chain was defined by the combination of its CDR3 amino acid sequence and its V-gene family, and reads without a unique V-gene family were dropped. In a later analysis, 450 to 600 highly shared, low-generation-probability nucleotide sequences were removed to address suspected cross-contamination and a sequencing artifact. For each public chain, a later analysis derived a clonal expansion index from normalized ranks of inferred template counts within each repertoire. A later analysis computed generation probabilities with a VDJ recombination model fitted to out-of-frame rearrangements, and checked the results against IGoR. Hypergeometric tests were used in a later analysis to score TCR-TCR, TCR-HLA and TCR-CMV co-occurrence, with a repertoire-size bias correction applied to the TCR pairs. In a later analysis, false discovery rates were estimated by permuting HLA or CMV assignments 20 times. In a later analysis, co-occurring TCRs were grouped using DBSCAN, and TCRdist sequence similarity was added for clustering within HLA-allele-positive subsets. Co-occurrence clustering excluded repertoires with fewer than 30,000 or more than 120,000 public chains, plus five with anomalous nucleotide sharing. TCRdb's version of the immuneACCESS table is confined to in-frame rearrangements and falls short of the full clone set. An unresolved V gene accounts for under half of the shortfall where checked; the remainder is of unknown origin. That table is the source of V, J and clone size, and D and trimming were worked out from the DNA. This sample holds fewer than 70,000 clones; approximately 80% were observed only once. The ten most abundant clones make up about 1.5% of the sample.

Based on the germline V gene (reference sequence), the CDR1 and CDR2 sequences are LNHDA and SQIVND. The CDR3 covers 14 residues, taking in both the cysteine and the phenylalanine. The kept DNA is CDR3 alone, 42 bases in frame from the first base. Trimming accounts for 6 bases at V and 5 bases at J, while the number of junction bases matched to no gene is 6. The cohort was made up of hundreds of healthy bone marrow donors. All cohort members were sampled while nominally healthy, although unrecorded immune exposures were likely present. CMV serostatus was recorded as positive for roughly 300 and negative for about 50% of the roughly 670 cohort members, whereas no CMV serostatus was recorded for the donor in question. Every donor gave a peripheral blood sample, and the peripheral blood mononuclear cells from that sample were used for TCR beta sequencing. The Qiagen DNeasy Blood Extraction Kit was used to extract genomic DNA from the blood cell samples.

On this clone itself: What this receptor recognizes is not known. No much larger clone exists at a distance of one base, and base qualities are not known.

The sequencing sample was made of PBMCs. This sequence originates from a human donor in good health. The V and J genes are TRBV19 and TRBJ2-1; TRBD2 aligns with 8 central bases. The DNA reads TGTGCCAGTAGAAGCGGGAGCATCAACAATGAGCAGTTCTTC. It codes for CASRSGSINNEQFF. The CDR3 plus the reference TRBV19 and TRBJ2-1 genes for the other parts give the full variable domain: DGGITQSPKYLFRKEGQNVTLSCEQNLNHDAMYWYRQDPGQGLRLIYYSQIVNDFQKGDIAEGYSVSREKKESFPLTVTSAQKNPTAFYLCASRSGSINNEQFFGPGTRLTVL.